What follows are 19 T cell receptor beta chains derived from one specimen sequenced in a study of Graves' ophthalmopathy and Graves' hyperthyroidism. RNA transcripts yielded amplified TCR beta CDR3 regions. Following a first-round RT-PCR that used HTBI primers, a second-round multiplex PCR was carried out. One entry per CDR3 protein, called by TCRdb with MiXCR from the multiplex PCR reads. The table records some 1.1 million distinct CDR3 sequences, 35% to 45% of them present only once. Sequencing was performed on peripheral blood or thyroid tissue (not recorded which). Receptors originate from an adult man with Graves' hyperthyroidism.

This clonotype has at least ten counts. The genes are TRBV19 and TRBJ2-5; D possibly corresponds to TRBD2 (5 bases). The CDR3 extends over 14 amino acids. Germline CDR1 is LNHDA and CDR2 is SQIVND (reference sequence). Trimming took off 5 bases at V and 5 bases at J, with 15 bases between the two ends. The CDR3: CASSPIEGVETQYF. The CDR3 coding sequence is TGTGCCAGTAGTCCAATTGAGGGCGTGGAGACCCAGTACTTC.

V gene TRBV20-1 combines with J gene TRBJ1-6, with TRBD1 matching 7 bases. Germline lookup yields CDR1 DFQATT and CDR2 SNEGSKA (reference sequence). The CDR3 is 15 amino acids. The V gene end was trimmed by 3 bases and the J gene end by 7 bases; junction bases not matched to a gene: 9. The CDR3 spells CSARGPGQRNSPLHF. CDR3 nucleotide sequence: TGCAGTGCTAGGGGACCGGGACAGAGGAATTCACCCCTCCACTTT.

This clonotype showed up many times. V is TRBV6-6 and J is TRBJ1-5; TRBD1 aligns across 10 bases. From germline, CDR1 is MNHNY and CDR2 SVGAGI (reference sequence). Unmatched junction bases numbered 12, after V lost 6 bases and J lost 1 base. The CDR3 covers 18 residues. The CDR3: CASRVRQGAEGSNQPQHF. Here the CDR3 DNA reads TGTGCCAGCAGGGTTAGACAGGGGGCAGAAGGAAGCAATCAGCCCCAGCATTTT.

This clonotype was counted between two and nine times. This rearrangement joins TRBV10-1 to TRBJ2-7, with D perhaps being TRBD1 or TRBD2 (11 bases each). This CDR3 region has 17 residues. Germline lookup yields CDR1 WNHNN and CDR2 SYGVQD (reference sequence). The V end was cut by 6 bases, the J end by 2 bases, with 23 bases between. CDR3 region: CASRGQGVTSGTYEQYF. The CDR3 DNA follows: TGCGCCAGCAGGGGACAGGGGGTGACTAGCGGGACCTACGAGCAGTACTTC.

The chain couples TRBV7-9 to TRBJ2-7, with 13 nucleotides matching TRBD2. Germline V gives CDR1 SEHNR, CDR2 FQNEAQ (reference sequence). CDR3 length equals 18 residues. J was trimmed by 0 bases and V by 5 bases; bases with no gene match: 10. CDR3 loop: CASSHPGLAGVSSYEQYF. For the CDR3, the DNA is TGTGCCAGCAGCCACCCCGGACTAGCGGGAGTGAGCTCCTACGAGCAGTACTTC.

V and J are TRBV4-1 and TRBJ2-2, with D perhaps being TRBD1 or TRBD2 (6 bases each). This CDR3 region has 17 residues. In germline, CDR1 is MGHRA, CDR2 YSYEKL. V was trimmed by 4 bases and J by 6 bases, leaving 21 bases between them. This CDR3 is CASSRFGQGRFPGELFF. Written as DNA, the CDR3 is TGCGCCAGCAGCCGGTTTGGGCAGGGGAGGTTCCCCGGGGAGCTGTTTTTT.

This clonotype showed up just once. A much bigger clone sits one base away, suggesting this may be a read error. The chain couples TRBV19 to TRBJ1-1; TRBD1 matches 7 bases. The CDR3 spans 16 residues. Trimming removed 5 bases from V and 0 bases from J; junction bases left unmatched: 9. Germline loops: CDR1 LNHDA, CDR2 SQIVND (reference sequence). The CDR3 loop reads CASSLTGVCMNTEAFF. The CDR3 region has the DNA TGTGCCAGTAGTCTCACAGGGGTCTGTATGAACACTGAAGCTTTCTTT.

Only one count was recorded for this clonotype. The chain links TRBV29-1 to TRBJ1-2; D not certain. The V end lost 4 bases, the J end lost 0 bases, and 6 bases lay between the germline ends. Germline CDR1 and CDR2: SQVTM and ANQGSEA. The CDR3 is 12 residues long. The CDR3 region has the DNA TGCAGCGTTGGAGTGGCTAACTATGGCTACACCTTC. This sequence encodes CSVGVANYGYTF.

This sequence joins TRBV18 and TRBJ2-7; D gene uncertain. There are 16 residues in the CDR3. Germline CDR1 KGHSH, CDR2 LQKENI. V shed 8 bases and J shed 9 bases, with 29 bases lying between them. The DNA for the CDR3 is TGTGCCAGCAGTTCCGTGAAATCGGACCCCCGGGTCGTGCAGTACTTC. It encodes CASSSVKSDPRVVQYF. Full variable domain (missing parts from reference TRBV18 and TRBJ2-7): NAGVMQNPRHLVRRRGQEARLRCSPMKGHSHVYWYRQLPEEGLKFMVYLQKENIIDESGMPKERFSAEFPKEGPSILRIQQVVRGDSAAYFCASSSVKSDPRVVQYFGPGTRLTVT.

The chain uses TRBV24-1 and TRBJ1-2; the D is unclear. V dropped 3 bases and J dropped 5 bases, with 6 bases sitting between them. CDR1 is KGHDR, CDR2 SFDVKD, per germline. The CDR3 extends over 12 amino acids. CDR3: CATSDQRYGYTF. CDR3 DNA: TGTGCCACCAGTGATCAGAGATATGGCTACACCTTC.

Comments on this clonotype: The junction departs from germline at one end; a sequencing error may be responsible. The gene calls are TRBV10-3 and TRBJ2-7; D is uncertain. CDR1 and CDR2 (germline): ENHRY, SYGVKD. The length of the CDR3 is 14 residues. CDR3 region: CASSSRFKTYEQYF. The CDR3 DNA is TGTGCCAGCAGTTCCCGTTTTAAGACCTACGAGCAGTACTTC.

Note on this clonotype: A much larger clone lies one base from this, so it may be a read error. The V gene is TRBV4-3, the J gene TRBJ1-5; 7 nucleotides align to TRBD1. CDR3 size: 15 residues. The germline CDR1 and CDR2 sequences are LGHNA and YSLEER. V dropped 4 bases and J dropped 4; count of bases not matched to a gene: 7. In DNA, the CDR3 is TGCGCCAGCAGCCCCCAAACAGGGGAAAATCAGCCCCAGCATTTT. Translated, it gives CASSPQTGENQPQHF.

This chain joins TRBV10-3 and TRBJ2-2, with D possibly TRBD1 on 6 matching bases. The CDR3 is made up of 16 amino acids. The germline gives CDR1 ENHRY, CDR2 SYGVKD. V lost 2 bases, J lost 9 bases, and 19 bases lay in between. The CDR3 is CAISEITGMILRELFF. The CDR3 region has the DNA TGTGCCATCAGTGAGATCACAGGGATGATTCTACGGGAGCTGTTTTTT.

The table lists this clonotype with many counts. The rearrangement joins TRBV20-1 to TRBJ2-5; 8 nucleotides agree with TRBD1. This CDR3 spans 14 amino acids. Looked up from germline, CDR1 is DFQATT and CDR2 is SNEGSKA (reference sequence). V was clipped by 6 bases and J by 4 bases; unmatched bases: 10. CDR3 residues: CSAGPGQAPETQYF. CDR3 nucleotide sequence: TGCAGTGCCGGACCGGGACAGGCCCCAGAGACCCAGTACTTC.

The J gene is TRBJ2-7, the V gene TRBV2; D is unclear. The germline V gene has CDR1 SNHLY and CDR2 FYNNEI. The CDR3 loop spans 14 amino acids. V was clipped by 8 bases and J by 0 bases, with 14 bases between them. The CDR3 protein is CASSPLWSSYEQYF. As DNA, the CDR3 is TGTGCCAGCTCACCACTCTGGAGCTCCTACGAGCAGTACTTC.

This clonotype was recorded at least ten times. This chain connects TRBV24-1 to TRBJ2-5, with a weak D call TRBD2 (6 bases). Germline V gene data show CDR1 as KGHDR and CDR2 as SFDVKD. V was shortened by 3 bases and J by 2 bases, with 12 bases between the two germline ends. This CDR3 has 15 amino acids. For the CDR3, the DNA is TGTGCCACCAGTGATCCGCGGGGACCTCAAGAGACCCAGTACTTC. It encodes CATSDPRGPQETQYF.

This clonotype appeared a few times. The rearrangement links TRBV4-3 to TRBJ2-7; 7 bases line up with TRBD2. CDR3 size: 14 residues. CDR1 and CDR2 (germline): LGHNA, YSLEER. The ends lost 0 bases at V and 7 bases at J; junction bases unmatched: 6. CDR3 DNA: TGCGCCAGCAGCCAAGATCGGGGGGTTGGGGAGCAGTACTTC. Translation gives CASSQDRGVGEQYF.

The rearrangement uses TRBV11-2 and TRBJ1-1; perhaps TRBD1 as D (6 bases). Germline-derived CDR1 and CDR2 are SGHAT and FQNNGV. This CDR3 has 15 amino acids. Between the trimmed V and J ends, which lost 3 bases and 1 base, there was a span of 12 bases. The CDR3 here is CASSFGGATNTEAFF. In DNA, the CDR3 is TGTGCCAGCAGCTTTGGGGGGGCAACGAACACTGAAGCTTTCTTT.

This clonotype was picked up many times. The chain recombines TRBV9 with TRBJ2-7; D is unresolved. The CDR3 has 13 amino acids. The V and J ends lost 3 bases and 3 bases respectively, with 10 bases between them. Per germline, CDR1 SGDLS and CDR2 YYNGEE. Here the CDR3 reads CASSATDYYEQYF. CDR3 nucleotide sequence: TGTGCCAGCAGCGCCACAGATTACTACGAGCAGTACTTC.